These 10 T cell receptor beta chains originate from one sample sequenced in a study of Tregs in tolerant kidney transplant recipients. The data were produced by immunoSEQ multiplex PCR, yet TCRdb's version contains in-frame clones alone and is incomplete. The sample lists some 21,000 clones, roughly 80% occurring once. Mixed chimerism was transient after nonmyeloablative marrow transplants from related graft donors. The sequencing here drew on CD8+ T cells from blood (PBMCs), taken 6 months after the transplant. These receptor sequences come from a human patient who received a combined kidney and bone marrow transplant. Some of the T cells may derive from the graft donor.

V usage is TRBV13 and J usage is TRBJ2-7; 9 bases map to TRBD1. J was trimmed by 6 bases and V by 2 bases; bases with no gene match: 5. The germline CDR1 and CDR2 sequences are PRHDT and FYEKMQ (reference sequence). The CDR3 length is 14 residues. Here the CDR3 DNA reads TGTGCCAGCAGCTTAATGGGACAGGGAGCCGAGCAGTACTTC. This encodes CASSLMGQGAEQYF.

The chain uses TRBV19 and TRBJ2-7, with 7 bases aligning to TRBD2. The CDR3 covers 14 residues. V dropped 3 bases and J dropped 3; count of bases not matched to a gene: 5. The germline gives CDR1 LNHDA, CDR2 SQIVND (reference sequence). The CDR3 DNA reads TGTGCCAGTAGTATGGCTAGCGGCGGCTACGAGCAGTACTTC. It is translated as CASSMASGGYEQYF.

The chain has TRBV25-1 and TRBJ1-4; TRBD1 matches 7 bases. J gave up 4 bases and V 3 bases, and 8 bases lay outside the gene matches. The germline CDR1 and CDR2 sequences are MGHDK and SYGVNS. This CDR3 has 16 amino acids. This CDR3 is CASSDGQGDFNEKLFF. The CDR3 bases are TGTGCCAGCAGTGATGGGCAGGGGGACTTTAATGAAAAACTGTTTTTT.

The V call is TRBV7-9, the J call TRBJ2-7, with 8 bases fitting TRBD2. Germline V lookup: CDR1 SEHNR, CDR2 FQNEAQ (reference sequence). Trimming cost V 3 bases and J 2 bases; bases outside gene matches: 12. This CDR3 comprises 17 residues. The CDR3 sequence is CASSFAPSGGVTYEQYF. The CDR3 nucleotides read TGTGCCAGCAGCTTTGCCCCATCGGGGGGGGTGACCTACGAGCAGTACTTC.

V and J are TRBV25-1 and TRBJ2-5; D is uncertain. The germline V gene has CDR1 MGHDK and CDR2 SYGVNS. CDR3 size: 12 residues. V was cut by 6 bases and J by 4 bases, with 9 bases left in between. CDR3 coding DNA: TGTGCCAGCAGGAATCTAGTAGAGACCCAGTACTTC. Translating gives CASRNLVETQYF.

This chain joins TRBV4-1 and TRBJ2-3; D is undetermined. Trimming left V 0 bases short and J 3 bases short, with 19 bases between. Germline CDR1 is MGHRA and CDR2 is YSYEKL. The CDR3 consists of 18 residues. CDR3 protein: CASSQDGVPYVVTDTQYF. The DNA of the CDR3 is TGCGCCAGCAGCCAAGATGGAGTACCGTATGTAGTGACAGATACGCAGTATTTT.

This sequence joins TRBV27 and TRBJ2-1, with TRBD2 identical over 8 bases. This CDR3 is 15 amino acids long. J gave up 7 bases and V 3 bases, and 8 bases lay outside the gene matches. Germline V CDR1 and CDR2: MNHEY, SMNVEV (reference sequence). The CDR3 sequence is CASSFTGGPWNEQFF. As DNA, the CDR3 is TGTGCCAGCAGTTTTACGGGAGGGCCTTGGAATGAGCAGTTCTTC.

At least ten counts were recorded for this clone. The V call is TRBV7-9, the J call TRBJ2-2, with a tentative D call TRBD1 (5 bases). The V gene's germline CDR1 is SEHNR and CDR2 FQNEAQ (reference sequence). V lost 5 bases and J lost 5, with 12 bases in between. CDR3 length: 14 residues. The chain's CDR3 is CASSPIGVTGELFF. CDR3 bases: TGTGCCAGCAGCCCAATAGGGGTTACCGGGGAGCTGTTTTTT.

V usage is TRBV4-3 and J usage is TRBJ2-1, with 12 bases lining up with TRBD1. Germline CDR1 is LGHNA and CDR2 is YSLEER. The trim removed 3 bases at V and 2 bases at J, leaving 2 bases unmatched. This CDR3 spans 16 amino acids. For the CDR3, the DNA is TGCGCCAGCAGCCACGGGACAGGGGGCACCTACAATGAGCAGTTCTTC. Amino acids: CASSHGTGGTYNEQFF.

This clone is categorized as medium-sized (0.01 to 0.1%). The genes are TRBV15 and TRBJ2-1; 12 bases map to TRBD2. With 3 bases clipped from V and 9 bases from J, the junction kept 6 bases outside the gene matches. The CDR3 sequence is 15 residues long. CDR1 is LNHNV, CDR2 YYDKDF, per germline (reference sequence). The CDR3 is CATSSSSGRASEQFF. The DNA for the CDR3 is TGTGCCACCAGCAGTTCTAGCGGGAGGGCCTCTGAGCAGTTCTTC.